The entry below describes one T cell receptor beta chain. The target of this receptor is not known. Per-nucleotide qualities are absent, and no much larger clonotype sits a single base away. Library prep was done by the immunoSEQ multiplex PCR assay. DNA from the CD4+ T cells that had been cultured and isolated underwent TCR beta CDR3 sequencing. On the study's bioinformatics: Non-productive TCR sequences were removed and reads were trimmed to the CDR3 region, keeping CDR3s of at least 7 amino acids. The MANAFEST web app was used to identify antigen-specific clonotypes by comparing expansion in peptide wells with expansion in reference cultures. Positive clones required FDR<0.05 expansion versus reference and all other wells, odds ratio above 5, and frequency above 0.1% in two replicate wells. A clonotype was called cross-reactive if it was significantly expanded both in SARS-CoV-2 spike wells and in at least one common cold coronavirus spike condition. CDR3 similarity was assessed by Levenshtein distance with the stringdist R package, and unrooted trees were built with ape in R 3.6.1. Imported from immuneACCESS, the table was reduced by TCRdb to in-frame sequences with V and J called. These copies leave out some clones; in studies compared against another copy, an unresolved V gene accounts for under half, and the cause of the remainder is not known. That table furnishes V, J and clone size, whereas the DNA furnished D and trimming. The sample table shows 40,000 to 50,000 clones, and roughly four fifths are seen once. Roughly 27% of the sample rests with the top ten.

The source of the sample is a study of vaccination effects on CD4 cells after COVID-19 (dated by TCRdb to between 2022 and 2023). Regarding the study in general: Participants received two doses of either the BNT162b2 or the mRNA-1273 mRNA SARS-CoV-2 vaccine. Altogether, approximately 10 COVID-19 convalescent patients and several SARS-CoV-2-naive healthy vaccine recipients made up the full study. Cultures from other donors in the study were sequenced with the Oncomine TCR Beta short-read assay on an Illumina iSeq 100. Pre-vaccine samples were drawn from a couple of convalescent patients 16 days and one week before the first dose, at 142 and 148 days after COVID-19 diagnosis. SARS-CoV-2 spike-specific CD4+ TCR repertoires were compared before and after mRNA vaccination in COVID-19 convalescent patients and in infection-naive vaccine recipients. Study-level results and caveats: Marked clonal contraction was observed in both infection-induced and vaccine-induced clones at late post-vaccination timepoints, consistent with waning T cell responses. Only a small number of convalescent patients were included, and no early post-infection timepoints were available, which limited the study. In convalescent patients, the post-vaccine spike-reactive repertoire consisted mainly of new vaccine-induced clones, largely distinct from infection-induced clones.

In the ViraFEST assay, PBMC were stimulated with viral peptide pools, and antigen-specific CD4+ T cell clonotypes were then identified by expansion using TCR sequencing. After less than 13 days of culture, CD4+ T cells were isolated with the EasySep CD4+ T cell isolation kit. PCR-confirmed SARS-CoV-2 infection had occurred in convalescent patients between March and December 2020, before the Alpha, Beta and Delta variants emerged in the United States. Two million PBMC per well were cultured with around 10 ug/ml peptides in IMDM containing roughly 5% human AB serum, 10 IU/ml IL-2 and gentamicin. Half of the culture medium was replaced with fresh IL-2-containing medium on days 3 and 7. Each peptide stimulation condition was cultured in triplicate wells unless otherwise noted. Using Ficoll-Paque Plus gradient centrifugation, PBMC were separated from whole blood and then either used fresh or cryopreserved at -140C. The QIAamp micro DNA kit was used to extract genomic DNA from the cultured CD4+ T cells.

The CDR3 contains 14 residues, cysteine and phenylalanine counted. The CDR3 DNA has 42 bases and is translated from base 1. V was cut back by 1 base and J by 5 bases, leaving a gap of 11 bases between them. The chain employs TRBV23-1 and TRBJ2-5; the best D guess is TRBD2, with 6 bases matching. Being an ORF, TRBV23-1 has a function that is uncertain. The sample in question was CD4+ T cells from PBMCs cultured with a peptide pool, obtained before COVID-19 vaccination. The sequence was obtained from a human donor who had a prior SARS-CoV-2 infection. The CDR3 reads as follows: CASSQLEGEETQYF. In nucleotides, the sequence is TGCGCCAGCAGTCAATTGGAGGGAGAGGAGACCCAGTACTTC.